The 16 T cell receptor beta chains below all came from one sample that was sequenced in a study of PD-L1 blockade in urothelial cancer. Time point indicated: peripheral blood 6 weeks after treatment start. This table comes from immunoSEQ multiplex PCR, and its TCRdb copy is limited to in-frame clones, with some not included. Among about 36,000 clones, more than 75% were seen once, and the ten largest hold roughly a tenth. The specimen comprised PBMCs, sampled around atezolizumab (anti-PD-L1) treatment. These receptors all stem from a man between 40 and 49 years old with urothelial cancer.

The chain carries TRBV6-6 and TRBJ2-5; D is undetermined. Trimming took off 7 bases at V and 0 bases at J, with 18 bases between the two ends. CDR1 and CDR2 (germline): MNHNY, SVGAGI (reference sequence). The CDR3 spans 16 residues. CDR3 protein: CASTPQSVRYQETQYF. As DNA, the CDR3 is TGTGCCAGCACCCCTCAGAGCGTAAGGTACCAAGAGACCCAGTACTTC.

The chain uses TRBV19 and TRBJ2-5; 10 bases fit TRBD1. The V segment lost 1 base and the J segment 3 bases; nucleotides outside the gene matches: 8. Germline lookup yields CDR1 LNHDA and CDR2 SQIVND (reference sequence). The CDR3 length is 17 residues. The CDR3 coding sequence is TGTGCCAGTAGTATAGGGTGGGGTGGGACAGGGGAAGAGACCCAGTACTTC. It translates to CASSIGWGGTGEETQYF.

This chain links TRBV7-2 with TRBJ2-6, with D unresolved. The CDR3 is 15 residues long. Germline CDR1 is SGHTA and CDR2 is FQGNSA. V was cut by 2 bases and J by 1 base, with 6 bases left in between. The CDR3 DNA is TGTGCCAGCAGCTTACCGGGTTCTGGGGCCAACGTCCTGACTTTC. This sequence encodes CASSLPGSGANVLTF.

This chain connects TRBV28 to TRBJ2-5; possible D gene TRBD2, 6 bases. The CDR3 length is 14 residues. V gave up 6 bases and J gave up 2 bases, with 13 bases separating them. Germline CDR1 and CDR2: MDHEN and SYDVKM. The CDR3 loop is CASSPGAGQETQYF. CDR3 in DNA: TGTGCCAGCAGCCCCGGGGCGGGGCAAGAGACCCAGTACTTC.

The chain recombines TRBV25-1 with TRBJ1-1, with D hard to call. CDR1 MGHDK and CDR2 SYGVNS come from the germline V gene. The V end was cut by 1 base, the J end by 0 bases, with 9 bases between. This CDR3 is built from 15 residues. CDR3 region: CASSESSLMNTEAFF. The CDR3, as DNA: TGTGCCAGCAGTGAATCCAGTTTAATGAACACTGAAGCTTTCTTT.

The rearrangement links TRBV5-1 to TRBJ2-1, with 16 bases that match TRBD2. Germline V gene lookup returns CDR1 SGHRS and CDR2 YFSETQ. J gave up 5 bases and V 4 bases, and 6 bases lay outside the gene matches. This CDR3 comprises 17 residues. As DNA, the CDR3 is TGCGCCAGCAGCATGGGACTAGCGGGAGGGACAAACAATGAGCAGTTCTTC. This codes for CASSMGLAGGTNNEQFF. The full variable domain, in which reference TRBV5-1 and TRBJ2-1 provide the parts outside the CDR3, is KAGVTQTPRYLIKTRGQQVTLSCSPISGHRSVSWYQQTPGQGLQFLFEYFSETQRNKGNFPGRFSGRQFSNSRSEMNVSTLELGDSALYLCASSMGLAGGTNNEQFFGPGTRLTVL.

This clone was counted only a few times. The rearrangement links TRBV7-9 to TRBJ2-7, with D possibly being TRBD2 (6 bases). This CDR3 comprises 16 residues. The V end was cut by 2 bases, the J end by 5 bases, with 19 bases between. Germline assignment: CDR1 SEHNR and CDR2 FQNEAQ (reference sequence). CDR3 sequence reads: CASSLHLGAGGNEQYF. Written as DNA, the CDR3 is TGTGCCAGCAGCTTACACCTGGGAGCGGGTGGGAACGAGCAGTACTTC.

The CDR3: CASSNAENTGELFF. DNA of the CDR3: TGTGCCAGCAGCAACGCAGAGAACACCGGGGAGCTGTTTTTT. This chain joins TRBV7-6 and TRBJ2-2, with unresolved D. This CDR3 is 14 amino acids long. Germline CDR1 reads SGHVS; CDR2 reads FNYEAQ. Trimming pared 5 bases from V and 1 base from J, leaving 8 bases between. The full variable domain, in which reference TRBV7-6 and TRBJ2-2 provide the parts outside the CDR3, is GAGVSQSPRYKVTKRGQDVALRCDPISGHVSLYWYRQALGQGPEFLTYFNYEAQQDKSGLPNDRFSAERPEGSISTLTIQRTEQRDSAMYRCASSNAENTGELFFGEGSRLTVL.

This clone was detected only once. The chain joins TRBV6-1 to TRBJ2-1; TRBD2 aligns across 8 bases. Germline CDR1 MNHNS, CDR2 SASEGT. The CDR3 is 15 amino acids. Germline trimming cut 6 bases from V and 0 bases from J; bases unmatched to any gene: 4. CDR3 sequence reads: CASSQRESSYNEQFF. CDR3 in DNA: TGTGCCAGCAGCCAGCGGGAGAGCTCCTACAATGAGCAGTTCTTC.

The genes are TRBV7-3 and TRBJ1-3; D ambiguous. Germline CDR1 reads SGHTA; CDR2 reads FQGTGA. Trimming stripped 5 bases from V and 4 bases from J, with 6 bases between. The CDR3 runs 12 residues. CDR3 protein: CASSPGGNTIYF. CDR3 nucleotide sequence: TGTGCCAGCAGCCCCGGGGGAAACACCATATATTTT.

The chain combines TRBV6-1 with TRBJ2-7; 10 nucleotides align to TRBD1. After removal of 6 bases from V and 2 bases from J, the junction contained 1 base not matched to a gene. Germline assignment: CDR1 MNHNS and CDR2 SASEGT. This CDR3 has 13 amino acids. The CDR3 here is CASRGQGTYEQYF. CDR3 bases: TGTGCCAGCAGGGGACAGGGGACCTACGAGCAGTACTTC.

This clone was observed once. V and J are TRBV6-1 and TRBJ2-3; D perhaps matches TRBD2 (6 bases). With 7 bases removed from V and 4 bases from J, the gap between germline ends came to 18 bases. The germline gives CDR1 MNHNS, CDR2 SASEGT. CDR3 length equals 15 residues. CDR3 bases: TGTGCCAGCAAGGCGGTCGGAGGGGCCCCAGATACGCAGTATTTT. Translating gives CASKAVGGAPDTQYF.

V usage is TRBV18 and J usage is TRBJ1-2; D is unresolved. This CDR3 has 15 residues. V lost 1 base to trimming and J lost 0 bases, with 9 bases between them. Germline CDR1 KGHSH, CDR2 LQKENI. This CDR3 reads CASSPRENANYGYTF. CDR3 sequence (DNA): TGTGCCAGCTCACCACGGGAGAACGCTAACTATGGCTACACCTTC. The variable domain in full, completed from reference TRBV18 and TRBJ1-2, reads NAGVMQNPRHLVRRRGQEARLRCSPMKGHSHVYWYRQLPEEGLKFMVYLQKENIIDESGMPKERFSAEFPKEGPSILRIQQVVRGDSAAYFCASSPRENANYGYTFGSGTRLTVV.

This chain joins TRBV6-5 and TRBJ2-5; 7 nucleotides match TRBD1. V gave up 2 bases and J gave up 1 base; unmatched junction bases: 1. The CDR3 extends over 14 amino acids. The germline V gene encodes CDR1 MNHEY and CDR2 SVGAGI. In nucleotides, the CDR3 is TGTGCCAGCAGTTACCGGGACAGCCAAGAGACCCAGTACTTC. Protein: CASSYRDSQETQYF.

This clone is labeled medium-sized. The genes are TRBV19 and TRBJ1-1; no clear D gene. Germline loops: CDR1 LNHDA, CDR2 SQIVND (reference sequence). The CDR3 has 14 residues. V gave up 1 base and J gave up 5 bases, with 11 bases separating them. This chain's CDR3 is CASSIGASLTEAFF. In DNA form, the CDR3 reads TGTGCCAGTAGTATAGGAGCGAGCTTGACTGAAGCTTTCTTT.

The chain uses TRBV15 and TRBJ1-4; 8 bases line up with TRBD1. V lost 5 bases and J lost 10; bases outside the gene matches: 9. The germline gives CDR1 LNHNV, CDR2 YYDKDF (reference sequence). The CDR3 totals 14 residues. As DNA, the CDR3 is TGTGCCACCAGCGGGGCGGGACAGGTCCCAAAACTGTTTTTT. This codes for CATSGAGQVPKLFF.